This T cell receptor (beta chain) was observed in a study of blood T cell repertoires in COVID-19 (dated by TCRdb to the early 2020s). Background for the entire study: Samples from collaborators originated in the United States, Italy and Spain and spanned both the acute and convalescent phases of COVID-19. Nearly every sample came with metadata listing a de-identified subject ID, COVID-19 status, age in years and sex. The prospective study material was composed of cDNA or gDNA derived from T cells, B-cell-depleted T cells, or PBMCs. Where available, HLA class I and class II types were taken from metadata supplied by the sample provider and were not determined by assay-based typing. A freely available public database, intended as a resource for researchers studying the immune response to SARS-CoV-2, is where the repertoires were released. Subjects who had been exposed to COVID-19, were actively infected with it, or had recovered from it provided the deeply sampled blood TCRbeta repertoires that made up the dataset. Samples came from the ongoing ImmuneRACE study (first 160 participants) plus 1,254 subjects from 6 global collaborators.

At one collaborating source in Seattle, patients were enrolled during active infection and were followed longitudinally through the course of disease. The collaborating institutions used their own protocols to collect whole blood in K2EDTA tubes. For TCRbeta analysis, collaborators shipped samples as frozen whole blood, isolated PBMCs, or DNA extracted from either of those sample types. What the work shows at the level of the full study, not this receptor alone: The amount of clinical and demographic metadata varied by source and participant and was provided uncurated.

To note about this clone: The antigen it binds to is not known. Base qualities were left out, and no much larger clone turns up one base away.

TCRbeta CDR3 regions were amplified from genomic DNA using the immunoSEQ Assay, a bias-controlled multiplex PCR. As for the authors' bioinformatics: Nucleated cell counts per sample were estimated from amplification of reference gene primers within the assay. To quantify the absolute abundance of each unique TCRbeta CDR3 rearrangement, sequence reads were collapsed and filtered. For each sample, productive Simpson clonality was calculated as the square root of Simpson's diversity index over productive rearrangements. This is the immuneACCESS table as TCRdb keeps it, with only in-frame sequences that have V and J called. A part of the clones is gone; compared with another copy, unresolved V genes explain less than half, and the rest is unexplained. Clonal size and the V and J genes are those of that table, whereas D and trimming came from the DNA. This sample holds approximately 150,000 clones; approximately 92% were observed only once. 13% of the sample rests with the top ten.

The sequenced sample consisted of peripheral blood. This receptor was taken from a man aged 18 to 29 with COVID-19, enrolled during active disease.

The CDR3 in this case is CARSLRGTEVYQPQHF. The nucleotide sequence is TGTGCCAGAAGCTTGCGGGGGACAGAAGTTTATCAGCCCCAGCATTTT. The sequence links TRBV5-3 to TRBJ1-5; 7 central nucleotides agree with TRBD1. TRBV5-3 is designated an ORF whose function remains uncertain. The CDR3, cysteine through phenylalanine, is 16 amino acids long. Solely the CDR3 DNA is kept, with 48 bases framed from the first base. V loses 1 base at its end and J loses 5 bases; junction bases beyond the gene matches: 9.